This is a list of T cell receptor beta chains from one sample in a study of T cells in Graves' hyperthyroidism and ophthalmopathy. TCRdb ran MiXCR on the multiplex PCR reads and lists one entry per CDR3 protein. In the table there are about 400,000 distinct CDR3 sequences, roughly 14% of which are singletons. The sequenced material came from blood. The source is a man between 18 and 35 years old with Graves' ophthalmopathy. CDR3s include the opening cysteine and the closing phenylalanine or tryptophan. The D gene is left open where the match is weak. Clone size is stated in some rows and not others, as once, few, many or a class when expanded.

D gene: -
clone size: few
J gene: TRBJ1-1
V gene: TRBV5-1
CDR3 protein: CASSPGTPGTEAFF
CDR3 DNA: TGCGCCAGCAGCCCGGGGACCCCTGGCACTGAAGCTTTCTTT

D gene: -
clone size: few
J gene: TRBJ2-3
V gene: TRBV7-3
CDR3 protein: CASSSSGGLTDTQYF
CDR3 DNA: TGTGCCAGCAGCTCCTCCGGGGGTCTCACAGATACGCAGTATTTT

D gene: -
clone size: many
J gene: TRBJ2-7
V gene: TRBV7-9
CDR3 protein: CASSNHREKFYEQYF
CDR3 DNA: TGTGCCAGCAGCAACCACAGGGAGAAGTTCTACGAGCAGTACTTC

D gene: -
clone size: many
J gene: TRBJ2-1
V gene: TRBV3-1
CDR3 protein: CASLWANEQFF
CDR3 DNA: TGTGCCAGCCTGTGGGCGAATGAGCAGTTCTTC

D gene: TRBD1
clone size: -
J gene: TRBJ1-3
V gene: TRBV6-4
CDR3 protein: CATSGQGDGNTIYF
CDR3 DNA: TGTGCCACCAGTGGACAGGGCGATGGAAACACCATATATTTT

D gene: -
clone size: many
J gene: TRBJ2-7
V gene: TRBV5-1
CDR3 protein: CASSLGPEGGYEQYF
CDR3 DNA: TGCGCCAGCAGCTTGGGTCCGGAGGGGGGGTACGAGCAGTACTTC

D gene: TRBD1
clone size: many
J gene: TRBJ1-2
V gene: TRBV27
CDR3 protein: CASSGQGYGYTF
CDR3 DNA: TGTGCCAGCAGTGGACAGGGTTATGGCTACACCTTC

D gene: -
clone size: many
J gene: TRBJ1-2
V gene: TRBV5-1
CDR3 protein: CASSLAGPFPQRGYTF
CDR3 DNA: TGCGCCAGCAGCTTGGCAGGTCCGTTCCCACAGCGTGGCTACACCTTC

D gene: -
clone size: few
J gene: TRBJ2-1
V gene: TRBV29-1
CDR3 protein: CSVRRSSYNEQFF
CDR3 DNA: TGCAGCGTTAGGAGGAGCTCCTACAATGAGCAGTTCTTC

D gene: -
clone size: -
J gene: TRBJ1-3
V gene: TRBV30
CDR3 protein: CAWKDVYPKNGAGNTIYF
CDR3 DNA: TGTGCCTGGAAGGACGTTTACCCCAAGAACGGGGCTGGAAACACCATATATTTT

D gene: -
clone size: many
J gene: TRBJ2-1
V gene: TRBV5-1
CDR3 protein: CASNPTGEGDEQFF
CDR3 DNA: TGCGCCAGCAACCCGACAGGGGAGGGAGATGAGCAGTTCTTC

D gene: -
clone size: many
J gene: TRBJ1-5
V gene: TRBV30
CDR3 protein: CAWSGQGNQPQHF
CDR3 DNA: TGTGCCTGGAGTGGACAGGGCAATCAGCCCCAGCATTTT

D gene: -
clone size: many
J gene: TRBJ1-1
V gene: TRBV7-8
CDR3 protein: CASSLMHSNTEAFF
CDR3 DNA: TGTGCCAGCAGCTTAATGCATAGTAACACTGAAGCTTTCTTT

D gene: -
clone size: many
J gene: TRBJ2-5
V gene: TRBV19
CDR3 protein: CASSMEVPRSTQYF
CDR3 DNA: TGTGCCAGTAGTATGGAGGTCCCTCGATCAACCCAGTACTTC

D gene: -
clone size: few
J gene: TRBJ1-4
V gene: TRBV12-3/TRBV12-4
CDR3 protein: CASRRGRPTSEKLFF
CDR3 DNA: TGTGCCAGCAGAAGAGGACGGCCAACTAGTGAAAAACTGTTTTTT

D gene: -
clone size: many
J gene: TRBJ2-2
V gene: TRBV7-3
CDR3 protein: CASSPQQANTGELFF
CDR3 DNA: TGTGCCAGCAGCCCCCAGCAGGCGAACACCGGGGAGCTGTTTTTT

D gene: -
clone size: few
J gene: TRBJ1-6
V gene: TRBV6-5
CDR3 protein: CASSYSRRGSYNSPLHF
CDR3 DNA: TGTGCCAGCAGTTACTCGCGCAGGGGATCCTATAATTCACCCCTCCACTTT

D gene: -
clone size: many
J gene: TRBJ1-6
V gene: TRBV7-2
CDR3 protein: CASTPFSNSPLHF
CDR3 DNA: TGTGCCAGCACCCCTTTCAGTAATTCACCCCTCCACTTT

D gene: -
clone size: -
J gene: TRBJ2-1
V gene: TRBV18
CDR3 protein: CASSPQGIIRYNEQFF
CDR3 DNA: TGTGCCAGCTCACCCCAGGGAATTATTCGATACAATGAGCAGTTCTTC

D gene: -
clone size: many
J gene: TRBJ2-1
V gene: TRBV7-9
CDR3 protein: CASSFPAEANEQFF
CDR3 DNA: TGTGCCAGCAGCTTTCCAGCGGAGGCCAATGAGCAGTTCTTC

D gene: -
clone size: many
J gene: TRBJ2-1
V gene: TRBV6-2/TRBV6-3
CDR3 protein: CASSPPPYPYNEQFF
CDR3 DNA: TGTGCCAGCAGTCCCCCACCGTACCCTTACAATGAGCAGTTCTTC

D gene: -
clone size: -
J gene: TRBJ2-1
V gene: TRBV5-8
CDR3 protein: CASSLDGNSPYNEQFF
CDR3 DNA: TGTGCCAGCAGCTTGGATGGCAACAGTCCCTACAATGAGCAGTTCTTC

D gene: TRBD1
clone size: many
J gene: TRBJ2-7
V gene: TRBV12-3/TRBV12-4
CDR3 protein: CASSFGTSGQGHEQYF
CDR3 DNA: TGTGCCAGCAGTTTTGGTACCTCAGGACAGGGTCACGAGCAGTACTTC

D gene: -
clone size: many
J gene: TRBJ2-7
V gene: TRBV27
CDR3 protein: CASSLLSAYEQYF
CDR3 DNA: TGTGCCAGCAGTCTCCTTAGCGCCTACGAGCAGTACTTC

D gene: -
clone size: many
J gene: TRBJ1-4
V gene: TRBV3-1
CDR3 protein: CASSRKQDFNEKLFF
CDR3 DNA: TGTGCCAGCAGCCGTAAACAGGATTTTAATGAAAAACTGTTTTTT

D gene: TRBD2
clone size: -
J gene: TRBJ2-2
V gene: TRBV11-2
CDR3 protein: CASSQVGGVTGELFF
CDR3 DNA: TGTGCCAGCAGCCAAGTCGGGGGGGTCACCGGGGAGCTGTTTTTT

D gene: -
clone size: few
J gene: TRBJ2-5
V gene: TRBV20-1
CDR3 protein: CSARDGRGRETQYF
CDR3 DNA: TGCAGTGCTAGAGATGGGAGGGGGAGAGAGACCCAGTACTTC

D gene: -
clone size: many
J gene: TRBJ1-2
V gene: TRBV6-5
CDR3 protein: CASSYSTGQRYTF
CDR3 DNA: TGTGCCAGCAGTTACTCGACCGGCCAGCGCTACACCTTC

D gene: -
clone size: -
J gene: TRBJ1-4
V gene: TRBV20-1
CDR3 protein: CSATSNNEKLFF
CDR3 DNA: TGCAGTGCTACCTCTAATAATGAAAAACTGTTTTTT

D gene: -
clone size: many
J gene: TRBJ2-3
V gene: TRBV12-3/TRBV12-4
CDR3 protein: CASNYGEKADTQYF
CDR3 DNA: TGTGCCAGCAACTATGGGGAAAAGGCAGATACGCAGTATTTT

D gene: -
clone size: few
J gene: TRBJ2-4
V gene: TRBV20-1
CDR3 protein: CSARDGSGPDIQYF
CDR3 DNA: TGCAGTGCTAGAGATGGGTCGGGGCCGGACATTCAGTACTTC

D gene: -
clone size: -
J gene: TRBJ1-2
V gene: TRBV6-6
CDR3 protein: CASSYSPDDGNYGYTF
CDR3 DNA: TGTGCCAGCAGTTACTCTCCGGACGACGGAAACTATGGCTACACCTTC

D gene: -
clone size: many
J gene: TRBJ2-7
V gene: TRBV7-2
CDR3 protein: CASSSSLYGEQYF
CDR3 DNA: TGTGCCAGCAGCTCTAGCCTCTATGGGGAGCAGTACTTC